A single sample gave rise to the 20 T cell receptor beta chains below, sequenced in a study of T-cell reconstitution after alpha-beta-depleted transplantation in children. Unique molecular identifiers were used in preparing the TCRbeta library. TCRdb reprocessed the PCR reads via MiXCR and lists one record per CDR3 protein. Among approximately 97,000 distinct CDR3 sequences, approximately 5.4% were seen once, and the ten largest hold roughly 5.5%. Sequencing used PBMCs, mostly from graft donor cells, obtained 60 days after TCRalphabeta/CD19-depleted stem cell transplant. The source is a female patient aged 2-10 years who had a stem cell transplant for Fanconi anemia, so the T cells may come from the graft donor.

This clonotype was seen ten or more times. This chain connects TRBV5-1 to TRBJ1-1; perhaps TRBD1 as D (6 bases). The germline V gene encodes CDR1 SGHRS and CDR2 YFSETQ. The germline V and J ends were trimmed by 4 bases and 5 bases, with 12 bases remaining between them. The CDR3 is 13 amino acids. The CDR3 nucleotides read TGCGCCAGCAGCGCGACAGGTTCGACTGAAGCTTTCTTT. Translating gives CASSATGSTEAFF.

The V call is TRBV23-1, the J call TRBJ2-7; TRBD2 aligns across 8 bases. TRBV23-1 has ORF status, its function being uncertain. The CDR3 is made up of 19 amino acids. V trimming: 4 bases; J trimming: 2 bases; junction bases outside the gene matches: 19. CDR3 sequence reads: CASSLSVGLARDNAYEQYF. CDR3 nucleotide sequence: TGCGCCAGCAGTCTATCGGTAGGACTAGCCCGGGACAACGCCTACGAGCAGTACTTC.

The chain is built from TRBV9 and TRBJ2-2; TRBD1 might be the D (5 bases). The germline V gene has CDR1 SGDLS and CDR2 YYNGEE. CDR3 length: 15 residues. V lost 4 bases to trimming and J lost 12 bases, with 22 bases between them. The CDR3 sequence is CASSSDTFLPLKLFF. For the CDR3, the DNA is TGTGCCAGCAGCTCGGACACATTTTTACCGTTGAAGCTGTTTTTT.

The CDR3 nucleotides read TGTGCCAGCAGAGCACAGGGTCCTGGAAACACCATATATTTT. Translating it yields CASRAQGPGNTIYF. The chain combines TRBV12-3 or TRBV12-4 with TRBJ1-3; a weak D match, TRBD1 (6 bases). Trimming removed 6 bases at V and 2 bases at J, with 11 bases between. This CDR3 has 14 residues.

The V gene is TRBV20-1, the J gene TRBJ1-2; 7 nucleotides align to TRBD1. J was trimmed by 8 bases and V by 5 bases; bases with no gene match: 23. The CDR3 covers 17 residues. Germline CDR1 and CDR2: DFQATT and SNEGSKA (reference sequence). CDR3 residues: CSAWILQGPSLTGGYTF. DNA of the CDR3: TGCAGTGCTTGGATTCTACAGGGGCCCTCCTTAACTGGGGGCTACACCTTC.

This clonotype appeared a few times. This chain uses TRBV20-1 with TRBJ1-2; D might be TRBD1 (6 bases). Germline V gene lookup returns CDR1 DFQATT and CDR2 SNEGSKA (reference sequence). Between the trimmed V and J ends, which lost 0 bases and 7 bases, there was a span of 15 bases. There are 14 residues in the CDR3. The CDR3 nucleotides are TGCAGTGCTAGAGATTTAAGGGGGGTAGGTGGCTACACCTTC. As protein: CSARDLRGVGGYTF.

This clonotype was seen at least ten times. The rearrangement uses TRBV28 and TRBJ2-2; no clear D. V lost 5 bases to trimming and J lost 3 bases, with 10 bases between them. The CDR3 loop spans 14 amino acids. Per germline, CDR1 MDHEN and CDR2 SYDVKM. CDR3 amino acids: CASSLLGYTGELFF. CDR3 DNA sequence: TGTGCCAGCAGTCTCTTAGGGTACACCGGGGAGCTGTTTTTT.

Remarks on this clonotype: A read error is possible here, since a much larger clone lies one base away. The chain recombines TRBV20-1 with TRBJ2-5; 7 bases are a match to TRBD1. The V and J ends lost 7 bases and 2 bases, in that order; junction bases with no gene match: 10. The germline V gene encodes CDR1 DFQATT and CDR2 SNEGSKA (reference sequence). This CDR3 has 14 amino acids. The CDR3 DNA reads TGCAGTGGTAATTACCCGGGACAGCAAGAGACCCAGTACTTC. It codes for CSGNYPGQQETQYF.

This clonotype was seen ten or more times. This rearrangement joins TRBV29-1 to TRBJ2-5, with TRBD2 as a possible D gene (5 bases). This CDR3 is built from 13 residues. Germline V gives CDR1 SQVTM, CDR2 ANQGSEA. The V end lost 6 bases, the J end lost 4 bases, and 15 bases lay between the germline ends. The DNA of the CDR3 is TGCAGCGTAAAAGCGGAGTCGCGAGAGACCCAGTACTTC. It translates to CSVKAESRETQYF.

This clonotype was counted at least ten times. CDR3: CASSRRDREIYEQYF. The CDR3 DNA sequence: TGTGCCAGCAGCAGAAGGGACAGGGAAATCTACGAGCAGTACTTC. The chain carries TRBV12-3 or TRBV12-4 and TRBJ2-7; TRBD1 agrees at 9 bases. V lost 6 bases to trimming and J lost 3 bases; unmatched junction nucleotides: 9. CDR3 length: 15 amino acids.

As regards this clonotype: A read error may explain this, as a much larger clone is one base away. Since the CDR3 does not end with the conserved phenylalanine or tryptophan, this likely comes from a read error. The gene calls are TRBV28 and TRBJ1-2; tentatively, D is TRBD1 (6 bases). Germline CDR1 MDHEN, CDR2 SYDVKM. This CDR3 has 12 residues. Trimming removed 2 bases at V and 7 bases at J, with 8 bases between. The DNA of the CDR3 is TGTGCCAGCAGTTTAGTACAGGGTGGCTACACCTAC. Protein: CASSLVQGGYTY.

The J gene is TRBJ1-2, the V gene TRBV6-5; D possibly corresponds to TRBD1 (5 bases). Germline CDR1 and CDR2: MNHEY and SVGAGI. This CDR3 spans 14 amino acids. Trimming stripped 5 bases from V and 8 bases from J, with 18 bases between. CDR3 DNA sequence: TGTGCCAGCAGTAGCAGACAGACTCCTAGGGGCTACACCTTC. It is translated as CASSSRQTPRGYTF.

Written as DNA, the CDR3 is TGCGCCAGCAGCTTTCGGACAGGGGAAGATACGCAGTATTTT. Amino acid sequence: CASSFRTGEDTQYF. The chain couples TRBV5-1 to TRBJ2-3, with 9 positions matching TRBD1. Per the germline V gene, CDR1 is SGHRS and CDR2 is YFSETQ. This CDR3 contains 14 residues. J was trimmed by 5 bases and V by 2 bases; bases with no gene match: 3.

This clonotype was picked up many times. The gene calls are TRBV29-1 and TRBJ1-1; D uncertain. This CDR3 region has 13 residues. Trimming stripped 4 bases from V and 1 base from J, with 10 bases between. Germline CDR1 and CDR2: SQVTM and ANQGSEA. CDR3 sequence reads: CSVGEAGNTEAFF. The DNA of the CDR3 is TGCAGCGTTGGAGAGGCTGGGAACACTGAAGCTTTCTTT.

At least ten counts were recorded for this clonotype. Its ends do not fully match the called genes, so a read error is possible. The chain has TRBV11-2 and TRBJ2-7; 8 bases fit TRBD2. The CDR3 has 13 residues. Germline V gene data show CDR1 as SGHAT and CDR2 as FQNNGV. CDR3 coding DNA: TGTGCCAGCAGCTTCTTAGCGGGGTCGCCAAAGGACTTC. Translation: CASSFLAGSPKDF.

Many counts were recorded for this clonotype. CDR3 protein: CASSQGRAGELFF. DNA for the CDR3: TGTGCCAGCAGCCAAGGGCGCGCCGGGGAGCTGTTTTTT. The V gene is TRBV3-1, the J gene TRBJ2-2; D remains ambiguous. The CDR3 contains 13 residues. CDR1 is LGHDT and CDR2 is YNNKEL in the germline V gene (reference sequence). The V and J ends lost 1 base and 6 bases respectively, with 6 bases between them.

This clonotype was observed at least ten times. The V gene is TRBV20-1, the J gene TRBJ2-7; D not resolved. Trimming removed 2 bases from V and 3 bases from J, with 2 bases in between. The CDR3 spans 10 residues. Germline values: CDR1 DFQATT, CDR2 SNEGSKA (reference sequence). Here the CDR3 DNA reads TGCAGTGCTAGAAGCTACGAGCAGTACTTC. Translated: CSARSYEQYF.

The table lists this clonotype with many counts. The CDR3 sequence is CASSPQAGVDEQYF. The CDR3 DNA sequence: TGTGCCAGCTCACCCCAAGCGGGAGTTGACGAGCAGTACTTC. The V call is TRBV18, the J call TRBJ2-7; 8 bases align to TRBD2. Germline assignment: CDR1 KGHSH and CDR2 LQKENI. The J segment lost 5 bases and the V segment lost 3 bases, leaving 6 bases of the junction unmatched. CDR3 length: 14 residues.

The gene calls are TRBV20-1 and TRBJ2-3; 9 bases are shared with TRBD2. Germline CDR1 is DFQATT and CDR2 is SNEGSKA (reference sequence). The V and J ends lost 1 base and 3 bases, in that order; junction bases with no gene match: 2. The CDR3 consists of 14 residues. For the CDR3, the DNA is TGCAGTGCTAGAGTTAGCGGGAGAACAGATACGCAGTATTTT. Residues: CSARVSGRTDTQYF.

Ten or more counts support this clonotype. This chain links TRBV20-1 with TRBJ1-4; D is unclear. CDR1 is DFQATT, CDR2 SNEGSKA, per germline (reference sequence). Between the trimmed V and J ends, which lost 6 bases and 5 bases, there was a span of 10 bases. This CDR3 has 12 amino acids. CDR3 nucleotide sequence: TGCAGTGCGGGATCCTTAAATGAAAAACTGTTTTTT. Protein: CSAGSLNEKLFF.